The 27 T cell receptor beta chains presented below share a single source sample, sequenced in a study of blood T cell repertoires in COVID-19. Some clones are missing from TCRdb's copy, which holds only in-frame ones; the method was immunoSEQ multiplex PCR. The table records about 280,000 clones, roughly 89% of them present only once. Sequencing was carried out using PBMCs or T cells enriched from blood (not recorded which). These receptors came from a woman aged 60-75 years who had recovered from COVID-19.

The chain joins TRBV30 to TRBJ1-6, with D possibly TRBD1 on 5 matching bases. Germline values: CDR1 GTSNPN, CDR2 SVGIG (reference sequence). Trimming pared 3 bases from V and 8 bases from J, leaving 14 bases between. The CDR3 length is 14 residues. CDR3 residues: CAWRDLGGYSPLHF. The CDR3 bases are TGTGCCTGGAGGGACCTCGGGGGGTATTCACCCCTCCACTTT.

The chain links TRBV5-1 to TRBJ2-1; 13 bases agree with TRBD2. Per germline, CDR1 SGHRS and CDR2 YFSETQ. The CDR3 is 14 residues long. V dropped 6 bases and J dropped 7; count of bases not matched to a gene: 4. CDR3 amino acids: CASIPTSGGNEQFF. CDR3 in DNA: TGCGCCAGCATTCCGACTAGCGGGGGGAATGAGCAGTTCTTC.

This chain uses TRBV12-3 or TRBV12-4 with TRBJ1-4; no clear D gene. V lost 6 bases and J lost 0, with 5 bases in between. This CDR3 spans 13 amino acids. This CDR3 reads CASSQATNEKLFF. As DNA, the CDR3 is TGTGCCAGCAGCCAGGCAACTAATGAAAAACTGTTTTTT.

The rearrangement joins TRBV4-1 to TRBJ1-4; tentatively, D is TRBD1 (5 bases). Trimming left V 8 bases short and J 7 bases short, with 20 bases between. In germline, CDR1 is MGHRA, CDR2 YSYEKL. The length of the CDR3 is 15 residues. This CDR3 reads CASGSDWGYGEKLFF. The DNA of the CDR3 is TGCGCCAGCGGGTCCGACTGGGGCTATGGTGAAAAACTGTTTTTT.

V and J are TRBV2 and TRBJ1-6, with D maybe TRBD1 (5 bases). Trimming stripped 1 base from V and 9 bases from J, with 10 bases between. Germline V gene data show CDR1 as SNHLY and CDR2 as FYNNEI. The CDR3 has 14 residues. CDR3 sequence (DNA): TGTGCCAGCAGTGAAGTGGGGGGAAGTTCACCCCTCCACTTT. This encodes CASSEVGGSSPLHF.

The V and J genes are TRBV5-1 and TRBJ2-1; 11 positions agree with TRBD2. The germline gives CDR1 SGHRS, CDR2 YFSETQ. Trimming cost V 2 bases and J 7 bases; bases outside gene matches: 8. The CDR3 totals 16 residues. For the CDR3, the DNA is TGCGCCAGCAGCTTACCGGGACTAGCGGCCCAAAATGAGCAGTTCTTC. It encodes CASSLPGLAAQNEQFF.

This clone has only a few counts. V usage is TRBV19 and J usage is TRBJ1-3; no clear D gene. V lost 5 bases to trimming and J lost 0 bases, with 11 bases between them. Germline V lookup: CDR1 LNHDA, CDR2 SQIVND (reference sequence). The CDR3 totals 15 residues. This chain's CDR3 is CASSLPRGSGNTIYF. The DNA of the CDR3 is TGTGCCAGTAGTCTACCCCGGGGCTCTGGAAACACCATATATTTT.

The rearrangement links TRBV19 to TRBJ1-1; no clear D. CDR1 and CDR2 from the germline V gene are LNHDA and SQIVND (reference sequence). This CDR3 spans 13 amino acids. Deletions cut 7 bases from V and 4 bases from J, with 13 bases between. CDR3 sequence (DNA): TGTGCCAGTATAGCGGGGATGGGCACTGAAGCTTTCTTT. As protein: CASIAGMGTEAFF.

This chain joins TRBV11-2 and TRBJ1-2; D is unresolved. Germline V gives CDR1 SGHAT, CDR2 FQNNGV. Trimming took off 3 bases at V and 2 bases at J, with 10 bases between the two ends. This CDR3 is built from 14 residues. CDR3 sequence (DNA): TGTGCCAGCAGCTTTGAGGTATCAAACTATGGCTACACCTTC. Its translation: CASSFEVSNYGYTF.

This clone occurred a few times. The CDR3 protein is CASSYYPTGGTEAFF. The CDR3 coding sequence is TGTGCCAGCAGTTATTACCCGACAGGGGGCACTGAAGCTTTCTTT. The rearrangement uses TRBV6-5 and TRBJ1-1; TRBD1 agrees at 9 bases. The CDR3 covers 15 residues. Trimming removed 3 bases from V and 4 bases from J; junction bases left unmatched: 6. Germline CDR1 is MNHEY and CDR2 is SVGAGI.

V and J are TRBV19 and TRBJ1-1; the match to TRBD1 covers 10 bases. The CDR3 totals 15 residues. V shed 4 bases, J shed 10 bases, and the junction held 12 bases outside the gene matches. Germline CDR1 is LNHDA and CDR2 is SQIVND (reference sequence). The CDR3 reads CASSTPTGGDHIAFF. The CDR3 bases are TGTGCCAGTAGTACCCCGACAGGGGGCGACCACATAGCTTTCTTT.

CDR3 in DNA: TGTGCCAGCAGTTACTCGGCCGGCGGGGAGACCCAGTACTTC. Translating it yields CASSYSAGGETQYF. The chain links TRBV6-5 to TRBJ2-5, with D tentatively TRBD2 (5 bases). The ends were cut back, 0 bases at V and 5 bases at J, with 10 bases in the middle. Germline lookup yields CDR1 MNHEY and CDR2 SVGAGI. This CDR3 spans 14 amino acids.

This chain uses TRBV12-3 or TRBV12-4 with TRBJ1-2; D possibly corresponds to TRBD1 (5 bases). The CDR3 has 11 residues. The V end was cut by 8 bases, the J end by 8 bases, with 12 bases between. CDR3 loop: CASGLGGGYTF. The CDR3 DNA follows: TGTGCCAGCGGTCTCGGGGGAGGCTACACCTTC.

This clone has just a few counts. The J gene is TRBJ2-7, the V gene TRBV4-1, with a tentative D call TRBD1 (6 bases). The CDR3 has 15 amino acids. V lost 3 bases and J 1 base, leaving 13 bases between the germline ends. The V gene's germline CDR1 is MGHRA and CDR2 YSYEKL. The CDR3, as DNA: TGCGCCAGCAGCCACGCACAGGGCCAGTCCTACGAGCAGTACTTC. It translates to CASSHAQGQSYEQYF.

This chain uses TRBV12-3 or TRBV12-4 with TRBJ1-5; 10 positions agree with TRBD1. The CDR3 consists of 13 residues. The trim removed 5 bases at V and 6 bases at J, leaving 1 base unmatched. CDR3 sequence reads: CASSDRGLQPQHF. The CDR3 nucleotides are TGTGCCAGCAGTGACAGGGGGCTTCAGCCCCAGCATTTT.

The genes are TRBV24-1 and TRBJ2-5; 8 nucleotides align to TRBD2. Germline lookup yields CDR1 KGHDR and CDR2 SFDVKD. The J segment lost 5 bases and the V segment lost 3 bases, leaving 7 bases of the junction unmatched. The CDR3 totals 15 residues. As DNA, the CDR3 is TGTGCCACCAGTGATCCTGCGCCTAGCGGGGAGACCCAGTACTTC. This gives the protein CATSDPAPSGETQYF.

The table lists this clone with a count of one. The CDR3 coding sequence is TGTGCCAGCAGCGACCGGACAGGGGGCTTTACCGCTAACTATGGCTACACCTTC. Translating it yields CASSDRTGGFTANYGYTF. The chain couples TRBV7-2 to TRBJ1-2; TRBD1 matches at 11 bases. Trimming removed 5 bases from V and 0 bases from J; junction bases left unmatched: 11. The CDR3 is 18 amino acids. Germline CDR1 reads SGHTA; CDR2 reads FQGNSA. Drawing the rest from reference TRBV7-2 and TRBJ1-2, the complete variable domain is GAGVSQSPSNKVTEKGKDVELRCDPISGHTALYWYRQSLGQGLEFLIYFQGNSAPDKSGLPSDRFSAERTGGSVSTLTIQRTQQEDSAVYLCASSDRTGGFTANYGYTFGSGTRLTVV.

Here the CDR3 DNA reads TGTGCCAGCAGTCCGCCCCCCACAGGGAACACCGGGGAGCTGTTTTTT. Translating gives CASSPPPTGNTGELFF. The V call is TRBV28, the J call TRBJ2-2; tentative D call: TRBD1 (5 bases). Trimming shortened V by 5 bases and J by 1 base, and 14 bases separated the two germline ends. Germline V gene lookup returns CDR1 MDHEN and CDR2 SYDVKM. This CDR3 contains 16 residues. Based on the CDR3 plus reference TRBV28 and TRBJ2-2, the full variable domain is DVKVTQSSRYLVKRTGEKVFLECVQDMDHENMFWYRQDPGLGLRLIYFSYDVKMKEKGDIPEGYSVSREKKERFSLILESASTNQTSMYLCASSPPPTGNTGELFFGEGSRLTVL.

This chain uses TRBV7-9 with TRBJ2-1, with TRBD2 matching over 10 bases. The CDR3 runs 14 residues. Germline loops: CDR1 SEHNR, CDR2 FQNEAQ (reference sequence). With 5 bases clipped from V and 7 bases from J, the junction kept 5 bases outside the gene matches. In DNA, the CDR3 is TGTGCCAGCAGCGCAGCGGGAGGGCAGAATGAGCAGTTCTTC. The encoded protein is CASSAAGGQNEQFF. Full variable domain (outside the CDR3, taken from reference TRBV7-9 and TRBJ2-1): DTGVSQNPRHKITKRGQNVTFRCDPISEHNRLYWYRQTLGQGPEFLTYFQNEAQLEKSRLLSDRFSAERPKGSFSTLEIQRTEQGDSAMYLCASSAAGGQNEQFFGPGTRLTVL.

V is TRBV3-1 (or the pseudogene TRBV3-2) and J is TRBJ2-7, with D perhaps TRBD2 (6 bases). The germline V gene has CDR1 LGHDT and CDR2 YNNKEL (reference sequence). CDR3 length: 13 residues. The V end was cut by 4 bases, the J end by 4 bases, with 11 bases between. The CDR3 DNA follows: TGTGCCAGCAGCCCCGGACGGGGGTACGAGCAGTACTTC. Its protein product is CASSPGRGYEQYF.

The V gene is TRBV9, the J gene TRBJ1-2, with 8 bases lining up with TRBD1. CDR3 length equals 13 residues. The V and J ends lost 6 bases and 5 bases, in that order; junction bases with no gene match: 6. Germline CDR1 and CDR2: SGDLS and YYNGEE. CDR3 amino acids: CASTYRGDYGYTF. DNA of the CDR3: TGTGCCAGCACCTACAGGGGGGATTATGGCTACACCTTC.

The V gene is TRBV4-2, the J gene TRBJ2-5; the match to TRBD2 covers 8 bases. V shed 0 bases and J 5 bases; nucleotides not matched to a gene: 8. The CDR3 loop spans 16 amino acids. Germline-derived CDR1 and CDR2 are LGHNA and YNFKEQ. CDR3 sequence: CASSQDKGTSRETQYF. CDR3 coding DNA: TGTGCCAGCAGCCAAGATAAGGGGACTAGTCGGGAGACCCAGTACTTC.

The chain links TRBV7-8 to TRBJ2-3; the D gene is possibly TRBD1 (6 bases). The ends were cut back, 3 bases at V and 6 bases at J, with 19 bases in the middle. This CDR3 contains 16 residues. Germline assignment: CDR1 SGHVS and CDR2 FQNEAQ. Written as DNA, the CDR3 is TGTGCCAGCAGCTTGCTTTTACAGGGCTCCAGCGATACGCAGTATTTT. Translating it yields CASSLLLQGSSDTQYF.

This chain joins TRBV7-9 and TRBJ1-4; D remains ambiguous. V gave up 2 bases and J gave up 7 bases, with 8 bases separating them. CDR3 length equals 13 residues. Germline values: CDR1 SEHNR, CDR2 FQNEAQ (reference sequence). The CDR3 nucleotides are TGTGCCAGCAGCTTAAAATCGGGTGAAAAACTGTTTTTT. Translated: CASSLKSGEKLFF.

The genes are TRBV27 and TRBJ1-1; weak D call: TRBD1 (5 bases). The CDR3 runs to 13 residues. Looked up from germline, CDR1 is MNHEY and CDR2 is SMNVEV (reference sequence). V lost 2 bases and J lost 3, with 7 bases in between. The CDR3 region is CASSLQGDTEAFF. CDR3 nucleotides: TGTGCCAGCAGTTTACAGGGCGACACTGAAGCTTTCTTT.

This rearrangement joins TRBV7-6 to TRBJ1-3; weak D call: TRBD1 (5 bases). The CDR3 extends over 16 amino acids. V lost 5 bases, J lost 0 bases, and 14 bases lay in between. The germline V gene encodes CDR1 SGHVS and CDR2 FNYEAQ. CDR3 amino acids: CASSPLTGGSGNTIYF. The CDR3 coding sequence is TGTGCCAGCAGCCCATTAACGGGGGGCTCTGGAAACACCATATATTTT.

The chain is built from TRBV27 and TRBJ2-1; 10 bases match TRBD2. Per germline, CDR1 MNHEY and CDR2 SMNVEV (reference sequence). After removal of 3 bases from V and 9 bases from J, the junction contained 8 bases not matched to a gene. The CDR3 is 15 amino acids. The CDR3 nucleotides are TGTGCCAGCAGTTTCCGAGCGGGAGGGATGGTTGAGCAGTTCTTC. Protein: CASSFRAGGMVEQFF.